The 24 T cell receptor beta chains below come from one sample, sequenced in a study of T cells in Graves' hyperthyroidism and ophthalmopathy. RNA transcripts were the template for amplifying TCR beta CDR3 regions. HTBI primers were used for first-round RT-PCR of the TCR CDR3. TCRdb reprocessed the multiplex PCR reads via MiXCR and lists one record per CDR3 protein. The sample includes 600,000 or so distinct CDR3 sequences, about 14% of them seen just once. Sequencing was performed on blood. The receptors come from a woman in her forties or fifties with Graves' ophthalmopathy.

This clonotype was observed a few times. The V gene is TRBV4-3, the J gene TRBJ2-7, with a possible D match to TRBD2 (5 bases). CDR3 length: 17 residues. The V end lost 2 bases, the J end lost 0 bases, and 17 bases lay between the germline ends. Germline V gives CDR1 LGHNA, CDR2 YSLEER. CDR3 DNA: TGCGCCAGCAGCCAATTCGATTCCTTGGGGAGCTCCTACGAGCAGTACTTC. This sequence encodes CASSQFDSLGSSYEQYF.

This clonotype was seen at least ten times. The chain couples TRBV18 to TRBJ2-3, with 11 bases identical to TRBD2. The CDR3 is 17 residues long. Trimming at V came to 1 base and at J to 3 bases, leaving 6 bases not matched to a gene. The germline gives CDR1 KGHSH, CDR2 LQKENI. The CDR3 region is CASSPLSGRAVTDTQYF. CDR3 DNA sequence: TGTGCCAGCTCACCACTTAGCGGGAGGGCCGTGACAGATACGCAGTATTTT. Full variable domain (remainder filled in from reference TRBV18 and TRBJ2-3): NAGVMQNPRHLVRRRGQEARLRCSPMKGHSHVYWYRQLPEEGLKFMVYLQKENIIDESGMPKERFSAEFPKEGPSILRIQQVVRGDSAAYFCASSPLSGRAVTDTQYFGPGTRLTVL.

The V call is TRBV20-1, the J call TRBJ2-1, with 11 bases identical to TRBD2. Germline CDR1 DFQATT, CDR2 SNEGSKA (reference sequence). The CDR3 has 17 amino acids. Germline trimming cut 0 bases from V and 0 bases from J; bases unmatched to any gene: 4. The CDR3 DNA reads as TGCAGTGCTAGAGATCCTGGGACTAGCGGCTCCTACAATGAGCAGTTCTTC. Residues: CSARDPGTSGSYNEQFF.

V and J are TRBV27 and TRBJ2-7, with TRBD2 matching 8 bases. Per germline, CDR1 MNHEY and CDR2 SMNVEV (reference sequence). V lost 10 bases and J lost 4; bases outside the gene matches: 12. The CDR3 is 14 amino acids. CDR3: CATSPRLAHYEQYF. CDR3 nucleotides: TGTGCCACCTCCCCACGACTAGCGCATTACGAGCAGTACTTC.

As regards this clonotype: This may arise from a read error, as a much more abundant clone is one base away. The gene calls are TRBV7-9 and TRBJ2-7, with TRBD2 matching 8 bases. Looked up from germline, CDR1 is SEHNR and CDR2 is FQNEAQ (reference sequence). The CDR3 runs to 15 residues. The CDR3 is CSSSVTPGGPAEQYF. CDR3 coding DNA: TGTTCCAGCAGCGTTACCCCGGGGGGGCCCGCAGAGCAGTACTTC.

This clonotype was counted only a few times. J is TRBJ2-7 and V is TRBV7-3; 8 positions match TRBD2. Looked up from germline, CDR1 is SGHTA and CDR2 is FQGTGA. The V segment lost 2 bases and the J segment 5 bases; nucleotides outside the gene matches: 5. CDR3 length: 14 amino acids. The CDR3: CASSLGGRINEQYF. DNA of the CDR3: TGTGCCAGCAGCTTAGGCGGGAGGATCAACGAGCAGTACTTC.

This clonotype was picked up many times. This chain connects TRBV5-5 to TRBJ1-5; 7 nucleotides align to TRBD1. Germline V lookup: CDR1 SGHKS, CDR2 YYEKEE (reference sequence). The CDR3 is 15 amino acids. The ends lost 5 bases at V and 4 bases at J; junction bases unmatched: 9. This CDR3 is CASSLTGAGNQPQHF. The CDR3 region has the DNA TGTGCCAGCAGTCTTACAGGGGCGGGAAATCAGCCCCAGCATTTT.

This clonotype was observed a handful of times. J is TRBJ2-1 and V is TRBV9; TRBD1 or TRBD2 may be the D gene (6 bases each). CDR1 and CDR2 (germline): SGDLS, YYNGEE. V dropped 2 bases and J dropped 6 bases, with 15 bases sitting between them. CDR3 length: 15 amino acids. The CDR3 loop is CASSVGGGVSNEQFF. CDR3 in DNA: TGTGCCAGCAGCGTGGGGGGCGGAGTGAGCAATGAGCAGTTCTTC.

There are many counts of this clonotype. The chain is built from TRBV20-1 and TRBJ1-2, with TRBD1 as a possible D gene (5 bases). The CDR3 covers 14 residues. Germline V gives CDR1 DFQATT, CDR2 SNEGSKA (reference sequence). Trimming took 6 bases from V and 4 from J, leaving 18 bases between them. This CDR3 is CSATAGATTYGYTF. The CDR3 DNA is TGCAGTGCGACGGCCGGGGCCACAACCTATGGCTACACCTTC.

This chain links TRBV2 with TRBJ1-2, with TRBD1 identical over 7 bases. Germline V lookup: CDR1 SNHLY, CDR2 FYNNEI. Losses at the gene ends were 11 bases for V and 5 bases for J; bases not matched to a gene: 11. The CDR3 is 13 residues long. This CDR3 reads CAGRRDSEYGYTF. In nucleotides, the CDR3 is TGTGCCGGACGCCGGGACAGTGAGTATGGCTACACCTTC.

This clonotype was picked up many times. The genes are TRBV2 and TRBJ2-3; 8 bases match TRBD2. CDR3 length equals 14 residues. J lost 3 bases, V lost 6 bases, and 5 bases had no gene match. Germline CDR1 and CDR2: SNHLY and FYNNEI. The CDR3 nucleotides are TGTGCCAGCAGAACGGGAGGGCAAACAGATACGCAGTATTTT. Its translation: CASRTGGQTDTQYF.

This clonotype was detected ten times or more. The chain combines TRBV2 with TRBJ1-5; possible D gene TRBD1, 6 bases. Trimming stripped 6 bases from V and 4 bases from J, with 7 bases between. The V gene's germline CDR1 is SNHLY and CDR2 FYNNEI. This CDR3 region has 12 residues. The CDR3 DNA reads TGTGCCAGCAGGAGGGGGAATCAGCCCCAGCATTTT. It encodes CASRRGNQPQHF.

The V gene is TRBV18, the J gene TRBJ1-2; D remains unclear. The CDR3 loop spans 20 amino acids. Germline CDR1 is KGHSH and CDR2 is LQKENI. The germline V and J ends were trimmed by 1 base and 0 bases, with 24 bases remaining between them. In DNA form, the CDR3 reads TGTGCCAGCTCACCACTAAATCTGGGCTCTAAGGACCCCTCTAACTATGGCTACACCTTC. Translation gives CASSPLNLGSKDPSNYGYTF.

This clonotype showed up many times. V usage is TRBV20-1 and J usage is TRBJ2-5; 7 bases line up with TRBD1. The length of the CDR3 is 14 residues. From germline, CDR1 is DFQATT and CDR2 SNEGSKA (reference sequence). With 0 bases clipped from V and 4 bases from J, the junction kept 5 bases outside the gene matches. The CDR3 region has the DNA TGCAGTGCTAGAGAAAGAAACAGGGGAGAGACCCAGTACTTC. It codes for CSARERNRGETQYF.

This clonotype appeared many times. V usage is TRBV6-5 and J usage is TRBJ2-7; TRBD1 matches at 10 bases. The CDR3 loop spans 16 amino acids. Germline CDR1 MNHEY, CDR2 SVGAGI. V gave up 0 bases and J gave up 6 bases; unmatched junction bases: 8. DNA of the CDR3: TGTGCCAGCAGTTACTCGATTGGGACAGGGGCTCTCGAGCAGTACTTC. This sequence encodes CASSYSIGTGALEQYF.

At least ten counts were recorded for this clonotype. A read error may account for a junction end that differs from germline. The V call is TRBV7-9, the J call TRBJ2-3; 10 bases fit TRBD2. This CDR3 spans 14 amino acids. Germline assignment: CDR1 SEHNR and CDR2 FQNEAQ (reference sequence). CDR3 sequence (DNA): TGTGCCAGCAGCGTAGCGGGAGGCTCAGATACGCAGTATTTT. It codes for CASSVAGGSDTQYF.

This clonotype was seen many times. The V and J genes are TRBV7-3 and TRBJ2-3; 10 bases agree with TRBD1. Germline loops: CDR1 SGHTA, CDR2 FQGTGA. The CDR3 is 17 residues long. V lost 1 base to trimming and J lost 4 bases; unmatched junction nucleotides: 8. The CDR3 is CASSLMGRQGAADTQYF. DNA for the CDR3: TGTGCCAGCAGCTTAATGGGGCGACAGGGGGCGGCAGATACGCAGTATTTT.

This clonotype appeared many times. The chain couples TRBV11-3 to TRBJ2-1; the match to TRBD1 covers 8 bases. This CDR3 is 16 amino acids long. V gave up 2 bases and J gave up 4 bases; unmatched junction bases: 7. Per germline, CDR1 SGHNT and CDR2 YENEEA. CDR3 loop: CASSLRDRGDYNEQFF. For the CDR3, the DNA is TGTGCCAGCAGCTTACGAGACAGGGGAGATTACAATGAGCAGTTCTTC.

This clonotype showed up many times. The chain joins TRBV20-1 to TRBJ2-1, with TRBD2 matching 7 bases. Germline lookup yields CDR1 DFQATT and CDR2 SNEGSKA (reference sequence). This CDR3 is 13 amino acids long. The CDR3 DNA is TGCAGCTCTGTGGAGGGAGGGTACAATGAGCAGTTCTTC. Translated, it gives CSSVEGGYNEQFF.

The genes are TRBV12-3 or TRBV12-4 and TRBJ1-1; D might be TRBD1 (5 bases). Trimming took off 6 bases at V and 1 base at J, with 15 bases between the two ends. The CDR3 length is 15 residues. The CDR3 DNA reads TGTGCCAGCAGCCCACGGGGACCTACGAACACTGAAGCTTTCTTT. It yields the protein CASSPRGPTNTEAFF.

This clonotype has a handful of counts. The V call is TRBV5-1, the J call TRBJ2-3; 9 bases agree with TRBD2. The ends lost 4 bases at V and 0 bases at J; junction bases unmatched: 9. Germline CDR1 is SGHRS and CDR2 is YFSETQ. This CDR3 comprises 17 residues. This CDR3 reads CASSHRPSGTSTDTQYF. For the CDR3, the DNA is TGCGCCAGCAGCCACCGCCCTAGCGGGACTAGCACAGATACGCAGTATTTT.

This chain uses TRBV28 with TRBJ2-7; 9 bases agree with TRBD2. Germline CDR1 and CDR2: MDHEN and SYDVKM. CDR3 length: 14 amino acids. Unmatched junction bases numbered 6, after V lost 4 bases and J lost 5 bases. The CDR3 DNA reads TGTGCCAGCAGTTGGGGGGCTAGCGGGAACGAGCAGTACTTC. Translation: CASSWGASGNEQYF.

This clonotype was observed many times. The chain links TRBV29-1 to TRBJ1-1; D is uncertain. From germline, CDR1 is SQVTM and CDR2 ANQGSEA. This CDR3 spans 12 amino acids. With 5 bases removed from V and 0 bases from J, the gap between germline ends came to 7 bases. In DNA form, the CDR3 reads TGCAGCGTTAATCGGCTGAACACTGAAGCTTTCTTT. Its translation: CSVNRLNTEAFF.

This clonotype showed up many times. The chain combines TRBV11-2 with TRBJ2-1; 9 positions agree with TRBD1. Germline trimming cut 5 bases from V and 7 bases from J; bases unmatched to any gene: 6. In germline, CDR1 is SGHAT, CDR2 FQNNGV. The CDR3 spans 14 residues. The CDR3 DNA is TGTGCCAGCAGCCTCACAGGGGGCTGGAATGAGCAGTTCTTC. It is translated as CASSLTGGWNEQFF.